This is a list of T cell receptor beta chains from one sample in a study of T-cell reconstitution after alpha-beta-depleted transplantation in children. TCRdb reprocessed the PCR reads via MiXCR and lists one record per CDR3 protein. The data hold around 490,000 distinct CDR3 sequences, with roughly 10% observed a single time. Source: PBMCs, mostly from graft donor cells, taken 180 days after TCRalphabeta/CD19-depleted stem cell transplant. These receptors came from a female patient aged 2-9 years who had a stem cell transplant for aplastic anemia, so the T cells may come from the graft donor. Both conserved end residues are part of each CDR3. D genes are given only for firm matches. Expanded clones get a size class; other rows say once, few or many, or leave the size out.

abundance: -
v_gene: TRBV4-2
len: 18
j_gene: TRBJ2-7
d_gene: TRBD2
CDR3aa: CASSHLPLAGGSSYEQYF
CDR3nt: TGTGCCAGCAGCCACCTTCCTTTAGCGGGTGGGAGCTCCTACGAGCAGTACTTC

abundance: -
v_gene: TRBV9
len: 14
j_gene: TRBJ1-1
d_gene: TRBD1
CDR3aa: CASSQTGGDAEAFF
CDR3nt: TGTGCCAGCAGCCAGACAGGGGGCGACGCTGAAGCTTTCTTT

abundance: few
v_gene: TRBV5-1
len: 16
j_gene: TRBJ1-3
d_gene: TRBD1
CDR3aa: CASSLGQGGRGNTIYF
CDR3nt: TGCGCCAGCAGCTTAGGACAGGGAGGGCGAGGAAACACCATATATTTT

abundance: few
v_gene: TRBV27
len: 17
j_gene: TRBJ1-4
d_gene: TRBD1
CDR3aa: CASSSTGASLRNEKLFF
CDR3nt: TGTGCCAGCAGTTCGACAGGGGCCAGCTTGAGGAATGAAAAACTGTTTTTT

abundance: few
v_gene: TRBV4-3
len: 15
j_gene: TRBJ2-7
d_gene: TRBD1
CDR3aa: CASSHSGTGYYEQYF
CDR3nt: TGCGCCAGCAGCCATTCCGGGACAGGGTACTACGAGCAGTACTTC

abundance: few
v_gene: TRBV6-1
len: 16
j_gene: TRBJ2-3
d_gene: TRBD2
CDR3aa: CASSELTSGSTDTQYF
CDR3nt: TGTGCCAGCAGTGAACTGACTAGCGGGAGTACAGATACGCAGTATTTT

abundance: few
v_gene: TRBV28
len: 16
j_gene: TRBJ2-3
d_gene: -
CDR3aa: CASSTPGHFSTDTQYF
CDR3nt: TGTGCCAGCAGTACCCCCGGACACTTTAGCACAGATACGCAGTATTTT

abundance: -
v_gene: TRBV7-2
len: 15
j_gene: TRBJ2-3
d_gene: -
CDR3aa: CASLPAASGTDTQYF
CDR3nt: TGTGCCAGCCTCCCTGCGGCTAGCGGCACAGATACGCAGTATTTT

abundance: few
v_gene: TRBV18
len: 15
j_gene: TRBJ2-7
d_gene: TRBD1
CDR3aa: CASSPQGQGGSEQYF
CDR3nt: TGTGCCAGCTCACCACAGGGACAGGGAGGTTCCGAGCAGTACTTC

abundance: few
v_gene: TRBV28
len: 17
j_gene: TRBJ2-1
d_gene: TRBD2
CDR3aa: CASSLGGGRTWYNEQFF
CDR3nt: TGTGCCAGCAGTTTAGGGGGCGGGAGGACTTGGTACAATGAGCAGTTCTTC

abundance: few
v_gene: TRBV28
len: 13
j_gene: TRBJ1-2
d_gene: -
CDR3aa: CASSFGLDYGYTF
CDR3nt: TGTGCCAGCAGTTTTGGTCTCGACTATGGCTACACCTTC